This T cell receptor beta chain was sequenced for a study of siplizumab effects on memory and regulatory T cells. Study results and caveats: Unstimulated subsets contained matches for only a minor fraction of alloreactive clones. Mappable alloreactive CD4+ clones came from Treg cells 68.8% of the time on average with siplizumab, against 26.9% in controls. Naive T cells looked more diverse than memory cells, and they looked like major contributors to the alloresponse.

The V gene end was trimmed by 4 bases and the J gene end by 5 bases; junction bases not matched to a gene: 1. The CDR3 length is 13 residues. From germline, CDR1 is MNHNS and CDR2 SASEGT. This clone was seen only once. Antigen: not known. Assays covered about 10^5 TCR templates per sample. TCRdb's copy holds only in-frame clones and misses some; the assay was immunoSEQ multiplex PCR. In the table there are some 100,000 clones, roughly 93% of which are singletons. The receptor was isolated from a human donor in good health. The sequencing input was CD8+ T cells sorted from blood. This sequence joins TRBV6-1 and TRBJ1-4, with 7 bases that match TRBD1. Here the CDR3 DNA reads TGTGCCAGCAGTGTGGGACAGAATGAAAAACTGTTTTTT. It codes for CASSVGQNEKLFF.